Detailed here is one T cell receptor (beta chain). As yet, its antigen is unknown. This CDR3 has 14 residues. V was shortened by 7 bases and J by 2 bases, with 15 bases between the two germline ends. Per the germline V gene, CDR1 is MNHEY and CDR2 is SVGAGI. This record belongs to a study of PD-1 blockade in classical Hodgkin lymphoma. Findings and caveats of the study: Relapsed/refractory patients reportedly had lower baseline diversity than newly diagnosed patients. The diversity seen at baseline in complete responders resembled that of newly diagnosed patients. Patients starting nivolumab under 1 year after ASCT were excluded. TCR diversity rose significantly by C4D1 in CD4+ but not CD8+ cells.

Documented time point: cycle 4 day 1 (C4D1), after 6 weeks of nivolumab. Brentuximab vedotin exposure varied among the patients, all of whom had relapsed after autologous stem cell transplantation. The method was immunoSEQ multiplex PCR; TCRdb's version includes in-frame clones alone and lacks a portion of them. The table includes over 85,000 clones, under 95% detected once. The chain employs TRBV6-5 and TRBJ2-7; D perhaps matches TRBD1 (5 bases). The receptor was isolated from a human donor with classical Hodgkin lymphoma. The input for sequencing was peripheral blood mononuclear cells (PBMCs), taken before the fourth cycle of nivolumab. For the CDR3, the DNA is TGTGCCAGCAAAGACGACAGAAGGGCCTACGAGCAGTACTTC. It encodes CASKDDRRAYEQYF.